This TCR beta chain emerged from a study of shared clonotypes between healthy human individuals. Study-wide results and limits: The sampled material consisted only of blood, and tissue repertoires are likely to differ.

As concerns this clone: Its antigen is unknown. An end of the junction does not agree with germline; a read error may underlie this.

Only in-frame clones appear in the TCRdb table, and some are missing; sequencing was by immunoSEQ multiplex PCR. In the table there are around 500,000 clones, over 75% of which are singletons. The length of the CDR3 is 10 residues. Germline V gene sequence: CDR1 SGDLS, CDR2 YYNGEE. The chain is built from TRBV9 and TRBJ2-3; D not certain. This TCR came from a woman in her thirties or forties in good health. Some clones in this sample may be carry-over from other donors' samples. The sequenced sample consisted of PBMCs. For the CDR3, the DNA is TGTGCCAGCAGCGTAGCCCCCGGACCGTTT. This gives the protein CASSVAPGPF.